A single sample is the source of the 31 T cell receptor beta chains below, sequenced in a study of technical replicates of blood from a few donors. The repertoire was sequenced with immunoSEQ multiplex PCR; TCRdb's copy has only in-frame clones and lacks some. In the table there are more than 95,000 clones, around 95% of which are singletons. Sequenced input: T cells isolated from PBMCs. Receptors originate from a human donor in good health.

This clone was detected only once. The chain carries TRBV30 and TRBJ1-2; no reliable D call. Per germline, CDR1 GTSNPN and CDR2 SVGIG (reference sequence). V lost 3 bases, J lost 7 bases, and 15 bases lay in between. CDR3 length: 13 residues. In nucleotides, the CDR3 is TGTGCCTGGAGCAAAACAGAAGGAGGTGGCTACACCTTC. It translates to CAWSKTEGGGYTF.

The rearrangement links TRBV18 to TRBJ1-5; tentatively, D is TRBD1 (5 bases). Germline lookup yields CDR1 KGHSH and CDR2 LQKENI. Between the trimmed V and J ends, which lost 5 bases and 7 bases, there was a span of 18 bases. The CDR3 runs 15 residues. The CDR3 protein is CASSFSSGVGQPQHF. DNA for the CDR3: TGTGCCAGCTCATTCTCGTCGGGGGTTGGGCAGCCCCAGCATTTT.

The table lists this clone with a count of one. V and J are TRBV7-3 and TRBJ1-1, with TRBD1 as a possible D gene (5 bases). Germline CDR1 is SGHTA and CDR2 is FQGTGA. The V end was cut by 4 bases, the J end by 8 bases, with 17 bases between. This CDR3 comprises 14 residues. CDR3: CASSSRGGIPEAFF. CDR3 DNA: TGTGCCAGCAGCTCTCGGGGGGGGATACCCGAAGCTTTCTTT.

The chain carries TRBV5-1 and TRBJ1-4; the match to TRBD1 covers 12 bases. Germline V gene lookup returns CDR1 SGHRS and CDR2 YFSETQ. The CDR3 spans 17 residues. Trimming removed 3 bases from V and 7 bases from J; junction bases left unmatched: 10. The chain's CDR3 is CASSWGSGTGGSEKLFF. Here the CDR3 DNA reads TGCGCCAGCAGCTGGGGCTCCGGGACAGGGGGCAGTGAAAAACTGTTTTTT.

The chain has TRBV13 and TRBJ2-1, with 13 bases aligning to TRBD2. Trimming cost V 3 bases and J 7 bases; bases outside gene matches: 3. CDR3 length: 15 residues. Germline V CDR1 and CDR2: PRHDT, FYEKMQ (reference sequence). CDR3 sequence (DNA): TGTGCCAGCAGCTTGGGACTAGCGGGAATAAATGAGCAGTTCTTC. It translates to CASSLGLAGINEQFF.

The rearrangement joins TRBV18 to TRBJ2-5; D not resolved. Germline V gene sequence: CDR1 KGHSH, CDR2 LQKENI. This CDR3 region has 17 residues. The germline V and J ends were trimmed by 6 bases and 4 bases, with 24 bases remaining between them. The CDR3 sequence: CASSGGWRLGALETQYF. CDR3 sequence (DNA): TGTGCCAGCTCCGGTGGTTGGCGGCTCGGCGCGTTAGAGACCCAGTACTTC.

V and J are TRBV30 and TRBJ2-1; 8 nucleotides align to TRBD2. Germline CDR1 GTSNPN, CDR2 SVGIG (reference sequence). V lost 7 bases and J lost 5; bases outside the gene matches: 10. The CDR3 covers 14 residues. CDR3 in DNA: TGTGCCTCAAGGCCGCGGGGGGCGCACAATGAGCAGTTCTTC. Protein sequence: CASRPRGAHNEQFF.

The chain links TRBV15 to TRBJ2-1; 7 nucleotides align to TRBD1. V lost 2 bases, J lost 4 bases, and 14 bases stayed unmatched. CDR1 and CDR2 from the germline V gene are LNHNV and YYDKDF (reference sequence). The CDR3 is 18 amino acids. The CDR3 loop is CATSRTPAGGHLYNEQFF. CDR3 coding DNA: TGTGCCACCAGCAGAACCCCAGCAGGGGGACACCTGTACAATGAGCAGTTCTTC.

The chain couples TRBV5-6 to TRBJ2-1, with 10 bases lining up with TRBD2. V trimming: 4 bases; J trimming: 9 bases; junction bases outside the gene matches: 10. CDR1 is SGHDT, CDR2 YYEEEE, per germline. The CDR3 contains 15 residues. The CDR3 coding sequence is TGTGCCAGCAGCCAACTAGCGGGAATAGCGAGTGAGCAGTTCTTC. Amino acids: CASSQLAGIASEQFF. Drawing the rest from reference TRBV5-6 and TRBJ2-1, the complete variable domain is DAGVTQSPTHLIKTRGQQVTLRCSPKSGHDTVSWYQQALGQGPQFIFQYYEEEERQRGNFPDRFSGHQFPNYSSELNVNALLLGDSALYLCASSQLAGIASEQFFGPGTRLTVL.

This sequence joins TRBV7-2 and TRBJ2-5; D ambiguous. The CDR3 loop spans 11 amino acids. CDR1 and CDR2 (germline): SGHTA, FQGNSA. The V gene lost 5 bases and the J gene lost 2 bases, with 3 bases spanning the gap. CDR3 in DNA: TGTGCCAGCAGCCTTCAAGAGACCCAGTACTTC. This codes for CASSLQETQYF. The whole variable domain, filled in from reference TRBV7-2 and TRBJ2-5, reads GAGVSQSPSNKVTEKGKDVELRCDPISGHTALYWYRQSLGQGLEFLIYFQGNSAPDKSGLPSDRFSAERTGGSVSTLTIQRTQQEDSAVYLCASSLQETQYFGPGTRLLVL.

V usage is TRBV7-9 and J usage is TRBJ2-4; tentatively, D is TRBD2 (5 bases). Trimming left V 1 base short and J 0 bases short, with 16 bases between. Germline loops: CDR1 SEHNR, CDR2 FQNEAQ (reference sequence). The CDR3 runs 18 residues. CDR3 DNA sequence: TGTGCCAGCAGCTTAGAAGTGAGCAGCGGTCTAGCCAAAAACATTCAGTACTTC. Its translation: CASSLEVSSGLAKNIQYF.

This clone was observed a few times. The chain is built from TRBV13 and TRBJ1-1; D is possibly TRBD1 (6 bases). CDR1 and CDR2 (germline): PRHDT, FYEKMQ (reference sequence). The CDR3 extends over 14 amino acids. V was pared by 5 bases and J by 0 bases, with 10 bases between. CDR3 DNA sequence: TGTGCCAGCAGCGTTGGACAGTTGAACACTGAAGCTTTCTTT. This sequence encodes CASSVGQLNTEAFF.

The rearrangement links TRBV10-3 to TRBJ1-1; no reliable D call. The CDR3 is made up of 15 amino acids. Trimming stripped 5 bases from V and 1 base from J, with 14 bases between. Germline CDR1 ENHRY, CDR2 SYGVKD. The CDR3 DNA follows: TGTGCCATCAGTCCCATACAAGTTTCGAACACTGAAGCTTTCTTT. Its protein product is CAISPIQVSNTEAFF.

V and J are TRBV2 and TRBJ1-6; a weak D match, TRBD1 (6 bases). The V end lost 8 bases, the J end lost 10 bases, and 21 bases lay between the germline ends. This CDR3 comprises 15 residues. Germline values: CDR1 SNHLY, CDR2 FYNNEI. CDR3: CASLIGQRVGSPLHF. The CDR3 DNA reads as TGTGCCAGCTTGATAGGACAGAGGGTAGGCTCACCCCTCCACTTT.

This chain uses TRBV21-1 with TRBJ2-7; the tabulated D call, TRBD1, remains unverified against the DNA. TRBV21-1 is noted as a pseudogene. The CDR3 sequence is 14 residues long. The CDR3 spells CASSNKGTAYEQYF. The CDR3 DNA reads TGTGCCAGCAGCAACAAAGGGACAGCCTACGAGCAGTACTTC.

Here the CDR3 reads CAISESGQYNSPLHF. The CDR3 DNA reads TGTGCCATCAGTGAGTCGGGACAATATAATTCACCCCTCCACTTT. The genes are TRBV10-3 and TRBJ1-6, with D possibly matching TRBD1 (6 bases). Germline-derived CDR1 and CDR2 are ENHRY and SYGVKD. The CDR3 is 15 residues long. The V gene lost 0 bases and the J gene lost 4 bases, with 7 bases spanning the gap.

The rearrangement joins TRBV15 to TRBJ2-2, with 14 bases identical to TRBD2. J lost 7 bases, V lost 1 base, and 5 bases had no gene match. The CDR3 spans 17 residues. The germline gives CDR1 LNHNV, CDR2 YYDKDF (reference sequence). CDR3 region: CATSRGTSGGTGGELFF. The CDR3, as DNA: TGTGCCACCAGCAGAGGGACTAGCGGGGGGACGGGCGGGGAGCTGTTTTTT.

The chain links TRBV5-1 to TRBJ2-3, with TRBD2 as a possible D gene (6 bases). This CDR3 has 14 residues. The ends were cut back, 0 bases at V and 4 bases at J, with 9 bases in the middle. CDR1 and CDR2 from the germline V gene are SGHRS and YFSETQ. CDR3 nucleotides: TGCGCCAGCAGCTTGGCCGGGAGACCAGATACGCAGTATTTT. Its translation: CASSLAGRPDTQYF.

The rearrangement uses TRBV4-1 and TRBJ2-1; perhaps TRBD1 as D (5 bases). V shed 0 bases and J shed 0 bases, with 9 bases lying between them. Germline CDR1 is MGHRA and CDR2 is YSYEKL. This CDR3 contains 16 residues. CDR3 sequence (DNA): TGCGCCAGCAGCCAAGAAGCACAGGCCTCCTACAATGAGCAGTTCTTC. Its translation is CASSQEAQASYNEQFF.

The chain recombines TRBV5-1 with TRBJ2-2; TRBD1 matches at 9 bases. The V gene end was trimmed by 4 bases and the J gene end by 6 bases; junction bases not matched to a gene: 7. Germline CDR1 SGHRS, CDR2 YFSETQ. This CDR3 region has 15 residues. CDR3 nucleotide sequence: TGCGCCAGCAGCCAGGACAGGGGAAAGGCCGGGGAGCTGTTTTTT. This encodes CASSQDRGKAGELFF.

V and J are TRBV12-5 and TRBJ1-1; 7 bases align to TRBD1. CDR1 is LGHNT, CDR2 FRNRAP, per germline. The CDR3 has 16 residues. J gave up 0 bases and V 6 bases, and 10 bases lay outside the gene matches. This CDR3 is CASGRDMTGMNTEAFF. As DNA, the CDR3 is TGTGCTAGTGGCCGCGATATGACAGGGATGAACACTGAAGCTTTCTTT.

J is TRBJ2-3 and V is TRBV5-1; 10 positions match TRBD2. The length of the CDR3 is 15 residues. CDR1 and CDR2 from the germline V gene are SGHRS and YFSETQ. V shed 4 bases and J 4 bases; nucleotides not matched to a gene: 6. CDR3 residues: CASSPPLAGADTQYF. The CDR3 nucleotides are TGCGCCAGCAGCCCCCCCCTAGCGGGAGCAGATACGCAGTATTTT.

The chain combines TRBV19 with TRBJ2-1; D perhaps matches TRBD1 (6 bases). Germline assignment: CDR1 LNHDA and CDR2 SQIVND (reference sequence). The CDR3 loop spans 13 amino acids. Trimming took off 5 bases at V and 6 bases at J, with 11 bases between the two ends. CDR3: CASSFTGSNEQFF. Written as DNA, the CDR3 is TGTGCCAGTAGTTTTACAGGGAGCAATGAGCAGTTCTTC.

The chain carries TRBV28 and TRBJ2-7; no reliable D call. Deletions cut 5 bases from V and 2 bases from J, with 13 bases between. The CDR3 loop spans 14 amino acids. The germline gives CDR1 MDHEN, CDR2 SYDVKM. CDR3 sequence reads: CASSPHGFPYEQYF. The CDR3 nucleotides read TGTGCCAGCAGTCCCCACGGGTTCCCCTACGAGCAGTACTTC.

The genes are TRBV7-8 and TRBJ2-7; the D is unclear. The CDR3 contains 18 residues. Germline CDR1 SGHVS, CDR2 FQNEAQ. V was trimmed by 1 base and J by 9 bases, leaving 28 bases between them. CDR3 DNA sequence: TGTGCCAGCAGCTTAGTGCAAGACCAGGAAGAACTTATACTCGGGCAGTACTTC. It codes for CASSLVQDQEELILGQYF.

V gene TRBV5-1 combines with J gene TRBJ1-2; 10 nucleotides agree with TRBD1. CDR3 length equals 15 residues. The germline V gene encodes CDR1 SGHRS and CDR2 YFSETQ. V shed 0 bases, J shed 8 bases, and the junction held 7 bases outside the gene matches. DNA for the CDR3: TGCGCCAGCAGCTTGGGATCCCCGACAGGGGGCGGCTACACCTTC. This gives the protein CASSLGSPTGGGYTF.

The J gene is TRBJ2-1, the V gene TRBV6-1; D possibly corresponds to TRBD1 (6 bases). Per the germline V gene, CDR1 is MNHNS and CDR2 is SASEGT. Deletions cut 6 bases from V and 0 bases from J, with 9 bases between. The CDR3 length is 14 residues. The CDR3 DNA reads TGTGCCAGCAGGAGGGGGAGCTCCTACAATGAGCAGTTCTTC. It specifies CASRRGSSYNEQFF.

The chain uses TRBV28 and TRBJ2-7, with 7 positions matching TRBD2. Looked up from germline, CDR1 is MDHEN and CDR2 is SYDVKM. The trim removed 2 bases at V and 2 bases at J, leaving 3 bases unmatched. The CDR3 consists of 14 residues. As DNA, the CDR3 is TGTGCCAGCAGTTTAAGGGACTACGCCTACGAGCAGTACTTC. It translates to CASSLRDYAYEQYF.

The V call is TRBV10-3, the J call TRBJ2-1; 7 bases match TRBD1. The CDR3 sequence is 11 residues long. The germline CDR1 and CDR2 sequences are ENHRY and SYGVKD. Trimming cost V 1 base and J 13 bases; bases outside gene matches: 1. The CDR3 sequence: CAISEWDRQFF. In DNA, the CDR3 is TGTGCCATCAGTGAGTGGGACAGACAGTTCTTC.

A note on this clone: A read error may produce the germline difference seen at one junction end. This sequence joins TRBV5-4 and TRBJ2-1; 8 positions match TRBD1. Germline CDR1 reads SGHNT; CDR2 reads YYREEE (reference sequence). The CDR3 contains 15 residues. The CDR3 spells CASSLDRGSFNEQFF. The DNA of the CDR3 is TGTGCCAGCAGCTTGGACAGGGGGTCCTTCAATGAGCAGTTCTTC.

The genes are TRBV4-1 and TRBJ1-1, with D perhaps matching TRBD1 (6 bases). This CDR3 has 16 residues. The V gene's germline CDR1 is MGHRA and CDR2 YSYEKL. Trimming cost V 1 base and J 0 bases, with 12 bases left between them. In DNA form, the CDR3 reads TGCGCCAGCAGCCAAGTCATAGGACAGCTGAACACTGAAGCTTTCTTT. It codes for CASSQVIGQLNTEAFF.